This entry lists 18 T cell receptor beta chains sequenced from one sample in a study of long-term antiretroviral therapy in people with HIV. Researchers ran immunoSEQ v3.0 at survey level. Method: immunoSEQ multiplex PCR; TCRdb's copy keeps in-frame clones and lacks some. The data contain 42,000 or so clones, approximately 87% of them singletons. Material: unsorted PBMCs, obtained 1.2 years after starting antiretroviral therapy. Receptors were obtained from a woman in her 50s with HIV.

The chain links TRBV30 to TRBJ2-7; TRBD2 matches at 9 bases. There are 17 residues in the CDR3. V shed 3 bases, J shed 1 base, and the junction held 13 bases outside the gene matches. CDR1 is GTSNPN, CDR2 SVGIG, per germline (reference sequence). CDR3 sequence: CAWSGGLAGLLSYEQYF. The DNA of the CDR3 is TGTGCCTGGAGCGGGGGGCTAGCGGGGTTATTATCCTACGAGCAGTACTTC.

This clone was counted only a few times. The chain is built from TRBV19 and TRBJ1-2; 9 nucleotides match TRBD1. J was trimmed by 13 bases and V by 5 bases; bases with no gene match: 8. The CDR3 contains 12 residues. Germline CDR1 LNHDA, CDR2 SQIVND (reference sequence). CDR3 protein: CASSFDRGWSTF. Here the CDR3 DNA reads TGTGCCAGTAGTTTCGACAGGGGGTGGTCCACCTTC.

The chain links TRBV29-1 to TRBJ1-1; no definite D call. Germline lookup yields CDR1 SQVTM and CDR2 ANQGSEA. Trimming shortened V by 3 bases and J by 11 bases, and 13 bases separated the two germline ends. The CDR3 is made up of 11 amino acids. The DNA of the CDR3 is TGCAGCGTTGAGGAAGGCCTCACCGCTTTCTTT. Residues: CSVEEGLTAFF.

The chain combines TRBV9 with TRBJ1-1, with D possibly being TRBD1 (5 bases). V was pared by 1 base and J by 6 bases, with 16 bases between. Germline V CDR1 and CDR2: SGDLS, YYNGEE. The CDR3 consists of 15 residues. The DNA for the CDR3 is TGTGCCAGCAGCGTAAGCGAGGGGTTGAATTCTGAAGCTTTCTTT. Protein: CASSVSEGLNSEAFF.

V usage is TRBV14 and J usage is TRBJ2-3, with 7 nucleotides matching TRBD2. This CDR3 contains 14 residues. Germline CDR1 SGHDN, CDR2 FVKESK. With V trimmed by 4 bases and J by 1 base, 2 bases remained unmatched. DNA for the CDR3: TGTGCCAGCAGCCTTCTAGCGGGCACAGATACGCAGTATTTT. Translating gives CASSLLAGTDTQYF.

The chain links TRBV7-9 to TRBJ1-4; 7 bases match TRBD1. The CDR3 extends over 14 amino acids. V lost 4 bases, J lost 8 bases, and 7 bases stayed unmatched. Germline V gene sequence: CDR1 SEHNR, CDR2 FQNEAQ (reference sequence). The CDR3 bases are TGTGCCAGCAGCTCCGACAGGGTAGGCGAAAAACTGTTTTTT. It translates to CASSSDRVGEKLFF.

The chain couples TRBV7-2 to TRBJ2-1; 9 bases map to TRBD2. The V and J ends lost 5 bases and 5 bases, in that order; junction bases with no gene match: 7. Germline V gene sequence: CDR1 SGHTA, CDR2 FQGNSA. The CDR3 length is 15 residues. The CDR3 coding sequence is TGTGCCAGCAGCGCGGGACTAGCCTTCCACAATGAGCAGTTCTTC. This translates into CASSAGLAFHNEQFF.

The chain carries TRBV7-2 and TRBJ2-7; no definite D call. V was clipped by 1 base and J by 7 bases, with 11 bases between them. The CDR3 has 13 amino acids. Looked up from germline, CDR1 is SGHTA and CDR2 is FQGNSA. Here the CDR3 DNA reads TGTGCCAGCAGCTTAGGTACCCTCCGGGAGCAGTACTTC. Translating gives CASSLGTLREQYF.

V and J are TRBV9 and TRBJ2-7; 7 nucleotides match TRBD2. With V trimmed by 4 bases and J by 0 bases, 7 bases remained unmatched. CDR3 length: 15 amino acids. Germline CDR1 is SGDLS and CDR2 is YYNGEE. The CDR3 DNA reads as TGTGCCAGCAGCCCTACACTAGCGCCCTCCTACGAGCAGTACTTC. Translated: CASSPTLAPSYEQYF.

J is TRBJ1-2 and V is TRBV12-5, with D maybe TRBD1 (5 bases). Per the germline V gene, CDR1 is LGHNT and CDR2 is FRNRAP. The CDR3 has 17 residues. V gave up 0 bases and J gave up 5 bases, with 19 bases separating them. The CDR3 sequence is CASGLVRGAGELYGYTF. The CDR3 DNA reads as TGTGCTAGTGGTTTGGTACGAGGGGCAGGAGAGCTTTATGGCTACACCTTC.

This clone was observed once. The rearrangement joins TRBV7-9 to TRBJ2-5, with D possibly matching TRBD1 (5 bases). Germline V gene sequence: CDR1 SEHNR, CDR2 FQNEAQ (reference sequence). Trimming took 1 base from V and 7 from J, leaving 16 bases between them. This CDR3 is 15 amino acids long. The CDR3 region is CASSLVGAAPRTQYF. DNA of the CDR3: TGTGCCAGCAGCTTAGTTGGGGCGGCTCCCCGGACCCAGTACTTC.

The chain is built from TRBV4-2 and TRBJ1-2; D perhaps matches TRBD1 (5 bases). Trimming pared 3 bases from V and 4 bases from J, leaving 15 bases between. This CDR3 is built from 15 residues. Germline V gene lookup returns CDR1 LGHNA and CDR2 YNFKEQ. The CDR3 protein is CASSQGGTAFYGYTF. Here the CDR3 DNA reads TGTGCCAGCAGCCAGGGGGGGACCGCCTTCTATGGCTACACCTTC.

The chain is built from TRBV7-2 and TRBJ2-7; 9 positions match TRBD1. The CDR3 contains 16 residues. Germline V gene lookup returns CDR1 SGHTA and CDR2 FQGNSA. Trimming at V came to 0 bases and at J to 6 bases, leaving 9 bases not matched to a gene. CDR3 DNA: TGTGCCAGCAGCTTAGCGCTAGGGACAGGGTCGGGCGAGCAGTACTTC. Its protein is CASSLALGTGSGEQYF. The whole variable domain, filled in from reference TRBV7-2 and TRBJ2-7, reads GAGVSQSPSNKVTEKGKDVELRCDPISGHTALYWYRQSLGQGLEFLIYFQGNSAPDKSGLPSDRFSAERTGGSVSTLTIQRTQQEDSAVYLCASSLALGTGSGEQYFGPGTRLTVT.

This chain links TRBV25-1 with TRBJ1-6; D may be TRBD1 (5 bases). The CDR3 consists of 14 residues. V shed 6 bases and J shed 7 bases, with 13 bases lying between them. CDR1 and CDR2 (germline): MGHDK, SYGVNS. The chain's CDR3 is CASSDGTRNSPLHF. The DNA for the CDR3 is TGTGCCAGCAGCGACGGGACCCGAAATTCACCCCTCCACTTT.

The rearrangement joins TRBV6-6 to TRBJ1-1; the D gene is possibly TRBD1 (6 bases). The CDR3 extends over 14 amino acids. The germline CDR1 and CDR2 sequences are MNHNY and SVGAGI (reference sequence). Trimming cost V 3 bases and J 3 bases, with 11 bases left between them. CDR3 nucleotide sequence: TGTGCCAGCAGTTATACGGGGGGCGACACTGAAGCTTTCTTT. This gives the protein CASSYTGGDTEAFF.

This chain links TRBV16 with TRBJ2-6; 8 nucleotides align to TRBD1. This CDR3 region has 15 residues. Germline V gives CDR1 KGHSY, CDR2 FQNENV. Germline trimming cut 2 bases from V and 4 bases from J; bases unmatched to any gene: 1. The CDR3 DNA sequence: TGTGCCAGCAGCCAAGGGACAGGAGGGGCCAACGTCCTGACTTTC. Encoded protein: CASSQGTGGANVLTF.

The chain has TRBV5-1 and TRBJ2-2; TRBD2 aligns across 8 bases. The CDR3 spans 15 residues. With 3 bases clipped from V and 2 bases from J, the junction kept 3 bases outside the gene matches. Germline V gives CDR1 SGHRS, CDR2 YFSETQ. In DNA form, the CDR3 reads TGCGCCAGCAGCTCAAGCGGGGGCAACACCGGGGAGCTGTTTTTT. Translating gives CASSSSGGNTGELFF.

This clone has just one count. The CDR3 loop is CASSLDPGGGTQYF. The DNA for the CDR3 is TGTGCCAGCAGCTTGGATCCGGGTGGGGGGACCCAGTACTTC. The genes are TRBV5-4 and TRBJ2-5, with D perhaps given as TRBD1 or TRBD2 (5 bases each). V was shortened by 0 bases and J by 7 bases, with 13 bases between the two germline ends. The CDR3 is 14 residues long. Germline V lookup: CDR1 SGHNT, CDR2 YYREEE (reference sequence).